The 2 T cell receptor beta chains listed next were all sequenced from one sample in a study of blood T cell repertoires in COVID-19. The protocol was immunoSEQ multiplex PCR, while the TCRdb copy is restricted to in-frame clones and leaves out a portion. The sample has nearly 200,000 clones, about 88% seen once. What was sequenced was peripheral blood. All receptors come from a woman aged 35 to 49 who had recovered from COVID-19.

V gene TRBV11-2 combines with J gene TRBJ2-7; perhaps TRBD2 as D (5 bases). Trimming took 5 bases from V and 3 from J, leaving 17 bases between them. Germline assignment: CDR1 SGHAT and CDR2 FQNNGV. The CDR3 has 15 amino acids. As DNA, the CDR3 is TGTGCCAGCAGCCCCGCCGTAGGACTGGGCTACGAGCAGTACTTC. Protein: CASSPAVGLGYEQYF. Complete variable domain (other parts from reference TRBV11-2 and TRBJ2-7): EAGVAQSPRYKIIEKRQSVAFWCNPISGHATLYWYQQILGQGPKLLIQFQNNGVVDDSQLPKDRFSAERLKGVDSTLKIQPAKLEDSAVYLCASSPAVGLGYEQYFGPGTRLTVT.

The chain carries TRBV11-2 and TRBJ2-3; tentative D call: TRBD1 (5 bases). Trimming cost V 0 bases and J 2 bases, with 9 bases left between them. Looked up from germline, CDR1 is SGHAT and CDR2 is FQNNGV. This CDR3 spans 15 amino acids. CDR3 region: CASSLDPRATDTQYF. The CDR3 DNA is TGTGCCAGCAGCTTAGATCCCAGGGCCACAGATACGCAGTATTTT.